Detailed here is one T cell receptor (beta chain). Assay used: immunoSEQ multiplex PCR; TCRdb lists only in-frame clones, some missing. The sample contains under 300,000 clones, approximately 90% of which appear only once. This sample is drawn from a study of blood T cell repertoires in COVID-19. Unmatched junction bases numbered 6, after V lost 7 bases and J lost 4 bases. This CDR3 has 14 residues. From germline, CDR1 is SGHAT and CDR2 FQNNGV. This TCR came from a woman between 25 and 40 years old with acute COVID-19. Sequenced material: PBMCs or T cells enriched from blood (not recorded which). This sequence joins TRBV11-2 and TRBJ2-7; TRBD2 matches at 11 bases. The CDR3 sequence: CASTLAGEGYEQYF. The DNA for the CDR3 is TGTGCCAGCACACTAGCGGGAGAGGGGTACGAGCAGTACTTC. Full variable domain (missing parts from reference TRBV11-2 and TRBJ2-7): EAGVAQSPRYKIIEKRQSVAFWCNPISGHATLYWYQQILGQGPKLLIQFQNNGVVDDSQLPKDRFSAERLKGVDSTLKIQPAKLEDSAVYLCASTLAGEGYEQYFGPGTRLTVT.